This TCR beta chain was sequenced for a study of cytomegalovirus exposure and HLA in healthy donors (dated by TCRdb to the late 2010s). For context, the study as a whole: According to a later analysis, the roughly 130 validation repertoires were produced on the same platform as the 666 repertoires of the first cohort. The study aimed to test whether signatures of past pathogen exposure could be identified by cataloging public T cell receptors. To predict cytomegalovirus infection status, the study combined high-throughput TCR immunosequencing, statistical association of individual TCRs with disease status, and machine learning. A separate validation cohort of 100 to 150 different subjects was used in addition to the 666-subject first cohort. Findings and caveats that apply to the study as a whole: The authors suggested that the approach could potentially be generalized to other disease states and immunological phenotypes. Cytomegalovirus status was reported to be diagnosed by the classifier with high specificity and sensitivity in both the original and validation cohorts. The study listed approximately 150 TCR beta chains as associated with cytomegalovirus. Subsequent analysis determined that TCRs grouped into clusters in the first cohort also showed a tendency toward co-occurrence across the 130 or so validation repertoires, and 85% to 95% of cluster scores exceeded 0. All 120 or so repertoires were used to score co-occurrence in the validation cohort in a later analysis, because that analysis had no HLA typing for the cohort. Three of the identified cytomegalovirus-associated TCR beta chains were confirmed in vitro to be specific for cytomegalovirus antigens. While some public TCRs were present in many individuals, most TCR sequences turned up only very rarely across donors.

The germline V gene (reference sequence) gives CDR1 as LNHDA and CDR2 as SQIVND. The V end loses 4 bases and the J end loses 3 bases, and a stretch of 11 bases separates them. From the cysteine up to the phenylalanine, the CDR3 has a length of 14 residues. The only DNA kept is the CDR3, 42 bases in frame from the first base. Libraries came from the immunoSEQ multiplex PCR assay. The authors processed their data as follows. A statistical classification framework was developed to diagnose cytomegalovirus status using the catalog of TCR beta chain sequences. This immuneACCESS table, as held by TCRdb, lists in-frame sequences with V and J called but not all clones. Of the missing ones, under half trace to an unresolved V gene in checked studies; the others have no known cause. The V and J calls and clone size were taken over from that table, and D and trimming were inferred from the DNA. This sample is represented by 150,000 to 200,000 clones; approximately 89% of them were singletons. Approximately 2.4% of the sample rests with the top ten.

Separate from the approximately 700-subject first cohort, the validation cohort of over 90 subjects was the group to which the donors belonged. On this clone itself: The specificity of this receptor is unknown. Per-base quality was not reported, and no clone a single base away is much larger than it.

The sequence came from a man aged 18 to 30 in good health and CMV-seropositive. The sequenced sample consisted of PBMCs. The rearrangement combines TRBV19 with TRBJ2-3; the D gene cannot be named for sure. DNA sequence: TGTGCCAGTAGTACGTCTAGAAGAACAGATACGCAGTATTTT. This is translated as CASSTSRRTDTQYF. The entire variable domain, with the stretches around the CDR3 drawn from the reference TRBV19 and TRBJ2-3 proteins, is DGGITQSPKYLFRKEGQNVTLSCEQNLNHDAMYWYRQDPGQGLRLIYYSQIVNDFQKGDIAEGYSVSREKKESFPLTVTSAQKNPTAFYLCASSTSRRTDTQYFGPGTRLTVL.